This TCR beta chain was recorded in a study of blood T cell repertoires in COVID-19. Germline values: CDR1 MNHEY, CDR2 SMNVEV (reference sequence). This CDR3 has 14 residues. The junction had 6 bases not matched to a gene; V was cut back by 6 bases and J by 7 bases. The repertoire was sequenced with immunoSEQ multiplex PCR; TCRdb's copy has only in-frame clones and lacks some. Altogether 70,000 or so clones are present, around 80% being singletons, with the ten largest covering 9.5% to 15%. The chain has TRBV27 and TRBJ2-1, with 10 bases aligning to TRBD2. Sequenced material: peripheral blood. This TCR was sampled from a man aged 45-65 years with COVID-19, enrolled during active disease. CDR3 protein: CASRLAGAGNEQFF. CDR3 DNA: TGTGCCAGCAGGCTAGCGGGAGCGGGGAATGAGCAGTTCTTC.